This T cell receptor beta chain was recorded in a study of blood T cell repertoires in COVID-19. In the original workflow: Reference gene primer amplification gave estimated nucleated cell counts. Only in-frame clones appear in the TCRdb table, and some are missing; sequencing was by immunoSEQ multiplex PCR. Clone size and V and J calls were adopted from that table, with D and trimming inferred from the DNA. The data contain roughly 230,000 clones, approximately 80% of them singletons. The CDR3 has 14 amino acids. The germline CDR1 and CDR2 sequences are SGHTA and FQGNSA. Trimming took 5 bases from V and 1 from J, leaving 11 bases between them.

V is TRBV7-2 and J is TRBJ2-5; D is possibly TRBD2 (5 bases). The sequenced sample was PBMCs or T cells enriched from blood (not recorded which). This clonotype was sampled from a woman aged 60-70 years who had recovered from COVID-19. As DNA, the CDR3 is TGTGCCAGCAGCGCGACTACGCTCCAAGAGACCCAGTACTTC. Translated: CASSATTLQETQYF.